This T cell receptor (beta chain) was documented in a study of blood T cell repertoires in COVID-19. Study as a whole: T cells, B-cell-depleted T cells, or PBMCs provided the cDNA or gDNA that served as material.

In the original workflow: Reference gene primer amplification in the assay estimated nucleated cell counts. TCRdb's copy holds only in-frame clones and misses some; the assay was immunoSEQ multiplex PCR. Clone size and the V and J calls come from that table; the DNA yielded D and trimming. Of 350,000 to 500,000 clones in the sample, about 88% are singletons; the top ten hold roughly 1.4%. Losses at the gene ends were 4 bases for V and 8 bases for J; bases not matched to a gene: 5. There are 12 residues in the CDR3. Germline assignment: CDR1 SGHRS and CDR2 YFSETQ. The age range of participants was 18 to 89 years, with residence in approximately 25 US areas. Donors were grouped by their self-reported clinical history.

This sequence was found in a woman under 30 who had been exposed to COVID-19. Sequencing used PBMCs or T cells enriched from blood (not recorded which). The J gene is TRBJ1-2, the V gene TRBV5-1; TRBD1 agrees at 7 bases. The DNA of the CDR3 is TGCGCCAGCAGCCAGACAGGGCCCGGCTACACCTTC. Translating it yields CASSQTGPGYTF.